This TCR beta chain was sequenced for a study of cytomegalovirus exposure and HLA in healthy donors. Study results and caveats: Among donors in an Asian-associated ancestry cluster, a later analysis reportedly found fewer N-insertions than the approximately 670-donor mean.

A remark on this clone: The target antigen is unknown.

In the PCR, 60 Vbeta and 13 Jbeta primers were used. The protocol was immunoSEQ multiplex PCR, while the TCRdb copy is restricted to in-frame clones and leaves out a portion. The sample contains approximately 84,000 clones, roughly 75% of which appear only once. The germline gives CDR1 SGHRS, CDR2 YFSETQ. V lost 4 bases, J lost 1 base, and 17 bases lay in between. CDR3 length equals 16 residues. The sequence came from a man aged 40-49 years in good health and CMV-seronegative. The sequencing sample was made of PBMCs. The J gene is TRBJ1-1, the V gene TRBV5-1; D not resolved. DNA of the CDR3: TGCGCCAGCAGCCTCAGCTCCGGGTCTCAGAACACTGAAGCTTTCTTT. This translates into CASSLSSGSQNTEAFF.